These 6 T cell receptor beta chains were sequenced from one sample in a study of CXCR3-negative and CXCR3-positive naive CD8 T cells. The method, 5' RACE with UMI labels, was used to prepare the TRB cDNA libraries. From its re-call of the 5' RACE reads, TCRdb lists each CDR3 protein once, without DNA. The sample includes tens of thousands of distinct CDR3 sequences. The sample consisted of memory CD8+ T cells from blood. All receptors derive from a human donor in good health. Some clones in this sample may be carry-over from other donors' samples.

The chain couples TRBV7-9 to TRBJ2-7. CDR1 is SEHNR and CDR2 is FQNEAQ in the germline V gene (reference sequence). The CDR3 runs to 14 residues. CDR3 loop: CASSWGTAGDEQYF.

The CDR3 reads CASSLVAVANEKLFF. V and J are TRBV28 and TRBJ1-4. This CDR3 has 15 residues. Germline lookup yields CDR1 MDHEN and CDR2 SYDVKM.

The chain is built from TRBV6-6 and TRBJ2-2. Germline CDR1 and CDR2: MNHNY and SVGAGI (reference sequence). This CDR3 comprises 14 residues. CDR3 residues: CASSYSMEPGELFF.

The genes are TRBV29-1 and TRBJ2-7; TCRdb names TRBD1, which stays unverified in the absence of DNA. The CDR3 is made up of 11 amino acids. Germline CDR1 SQVTM, CDR2 ANQGSEA. The CDR3 is CSVDRGSEQYF.

This rearrangement joins TRBV7-3 to TRBJ2-3; with no DNA, the TCRdb D assignment of TRBD2 cannot be verified. CDR3 length equals 16 residues. Germline V gene lookup returns CDR1 SGHTA and CDR2 FQGTGA. This CDR3 reads CASNSPEGLTTDTQYF.

This rearrangement joins TRBV30 to TRBJ2-7; TCRdb's D call of TRBD1 is untestable without DNA. Germline V gives CDR1 GTSNPN, CDR2 SVGIG (reference sequence). The CDR3 consists of 11 residues. This CDR3 reads CAWTDSYEQYF. The full variable domain, in which reference TRBV30 and TRBJ2-7 provide the parts outside the CDR3, is SQTIHQWPATLVQPVGSPLSLECTVEGTSNPNLYWYRQAAGRGLQLLFYSVGIGQISSEVPQNLSASRPQDRQFILSSKKLLLSDSGFYLCAWTDSYEQYFGPGTRLTVT.